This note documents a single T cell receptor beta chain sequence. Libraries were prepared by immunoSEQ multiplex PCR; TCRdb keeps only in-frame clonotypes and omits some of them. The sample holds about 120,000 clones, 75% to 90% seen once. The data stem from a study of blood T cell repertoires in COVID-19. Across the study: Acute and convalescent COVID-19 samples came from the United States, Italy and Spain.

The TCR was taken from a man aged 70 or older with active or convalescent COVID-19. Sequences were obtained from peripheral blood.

For the CDR3, the DNA is TGTGCCAGCAGTAAACTAGCGGGAACCTACGAGCAGTACTTC. This sequence encodes CASSKLAGTYEQYF. The chain links TRBV6-5 to TRBJ2-7; 10 positions agree with TRBD2. Per the germline V gene, CDR1 is MNHEY and CDR2 is SVGAGI. This CDR3 has 14 residues. V lost 5 bases and J lost 2; bases outside the gene matches: 3.